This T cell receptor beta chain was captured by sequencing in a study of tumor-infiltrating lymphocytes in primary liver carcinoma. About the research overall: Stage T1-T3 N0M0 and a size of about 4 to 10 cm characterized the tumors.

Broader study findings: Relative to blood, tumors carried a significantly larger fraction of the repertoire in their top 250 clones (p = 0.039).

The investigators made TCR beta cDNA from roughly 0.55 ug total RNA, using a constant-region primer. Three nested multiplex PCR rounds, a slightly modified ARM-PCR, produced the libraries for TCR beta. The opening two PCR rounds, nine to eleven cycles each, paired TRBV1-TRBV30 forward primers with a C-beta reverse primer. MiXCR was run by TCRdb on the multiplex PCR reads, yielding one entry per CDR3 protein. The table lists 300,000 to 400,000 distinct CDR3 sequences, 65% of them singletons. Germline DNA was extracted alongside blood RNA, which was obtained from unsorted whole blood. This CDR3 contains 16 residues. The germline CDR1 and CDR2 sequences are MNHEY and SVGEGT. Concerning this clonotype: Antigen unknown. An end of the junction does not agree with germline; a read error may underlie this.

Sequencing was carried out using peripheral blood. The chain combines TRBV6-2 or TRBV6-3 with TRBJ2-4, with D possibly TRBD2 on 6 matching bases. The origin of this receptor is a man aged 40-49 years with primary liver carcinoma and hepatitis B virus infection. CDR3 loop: CAGSHGVSSGENIQYF. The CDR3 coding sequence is TGTGCCGGCAGTCACGGTGTGAGTAGCGGAGAAAACATTCAGTACTTC.